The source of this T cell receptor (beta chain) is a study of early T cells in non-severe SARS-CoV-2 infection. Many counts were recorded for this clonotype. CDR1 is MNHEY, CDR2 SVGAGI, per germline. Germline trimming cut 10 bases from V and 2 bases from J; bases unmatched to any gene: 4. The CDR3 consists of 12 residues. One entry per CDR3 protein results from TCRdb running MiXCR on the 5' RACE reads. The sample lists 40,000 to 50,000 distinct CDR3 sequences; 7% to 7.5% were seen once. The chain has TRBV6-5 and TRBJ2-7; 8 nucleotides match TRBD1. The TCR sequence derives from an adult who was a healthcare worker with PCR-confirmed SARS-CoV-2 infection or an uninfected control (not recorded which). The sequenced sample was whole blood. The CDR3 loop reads CATEDRAYEQYF. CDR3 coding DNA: TGTGCCACAGAGGACAGGGCCTACGAGCAGTACTTC.